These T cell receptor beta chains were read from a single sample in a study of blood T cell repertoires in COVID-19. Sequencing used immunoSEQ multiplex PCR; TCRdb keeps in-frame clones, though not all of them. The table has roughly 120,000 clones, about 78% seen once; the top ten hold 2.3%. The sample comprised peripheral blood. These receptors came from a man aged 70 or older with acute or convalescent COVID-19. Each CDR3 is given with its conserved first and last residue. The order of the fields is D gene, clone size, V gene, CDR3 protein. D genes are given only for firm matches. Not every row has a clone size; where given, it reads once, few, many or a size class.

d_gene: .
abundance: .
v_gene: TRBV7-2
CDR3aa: CASSSWTSADTQYF

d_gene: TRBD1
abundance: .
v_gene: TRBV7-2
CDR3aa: CASSANRGVYTQYF

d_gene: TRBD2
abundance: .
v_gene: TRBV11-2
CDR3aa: CASSITSGGAVGELFF

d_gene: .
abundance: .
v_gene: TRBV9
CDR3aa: CASSVDPGNYNEQFF

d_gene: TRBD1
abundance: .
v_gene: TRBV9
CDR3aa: CASSGGQGSIDEQYF

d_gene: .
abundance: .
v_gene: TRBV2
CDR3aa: CASHRAGTEAFF

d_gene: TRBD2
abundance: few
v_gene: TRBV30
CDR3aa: CAFLPLAGGPREQFF

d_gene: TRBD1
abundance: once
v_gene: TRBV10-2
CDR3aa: CASKEQGRQPQHF

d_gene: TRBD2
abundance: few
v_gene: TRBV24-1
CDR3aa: CATSEPGTSGANTQYF

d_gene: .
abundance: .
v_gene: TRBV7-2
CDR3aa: CASSLVHITNEKLFF